The T cell receptor (beta chain) under discussion was sequenced for a study of blood T cell repertoires in COVID-19. Study information: COVID-19 samples, acute and convalescent, were from the United States, Italy and Spain. T cells, B-cell-depleted T cells, or PBMCs provided the cDNA or gDNA that served as material.

With 10 bases removed from V and 3 bases from J, the gap between germline ends came to 13 bases. CDR1 and CDR2 (germline): SGHNT, YYREEE (reference sequence). The CDR3 length is 12 residues. Here immunoSEQ multiplex PCR was the method, and the copy in TCRdb shows in-frame clones only, minus some. The sample carries approximately 200,000 clones, roughly 77% recorded once. Self-reported history from a screening survey and questionnaire set each donor's cohort. For recovered donors of Cohort 3, there were two negative PCRs, clearance, or symptom resolution. Sequencing used PBMCs or T cells enriched from blood (not recorded which). The chain has TRBV5-4 and TRBJ2-5, with TRBD2 as a possible D gene (7 bases). The sequence derives from a man aged 40-50 years who had recovered from COVID-19. CDR3 in amino acids: CAAGGPEETQYF. In DNA, the CDR3 is TGTGCCGCCGGGGGGCCAGAAGAGACCCAGTACTTC.